The present TCR beta chain was sequenced within a study of T cells after yellow fever vaccination. Points from the study as a whole: Contamination of FACS-sorted repertoires by abundant clonotypes from the bulk population could occur. Clones that expanded after primary vaccination mostly reappeared after the booster (just over 95% CD4, around 87% CD8).

After removal of 5 bases from V and 0 bases from J, the junction contained 7 bases not matched to a gene. This CDR3 contains 16 residues. In germline, CDR1 is SGHTA, CDR2 FQGNSA. A word on this clonotype: Its antigen is unidentified.

TCRdb reprocessed the 5' RACE reads with MiXCR, giving one entry per CDR3 protein. The repertoire includes about 400,000 distinct CDR3 sequences, more than 9% of them detected once, and less than 20% sits in the top ten. This TCR was recovered from a man between 18 and 29 years old who received the YFV17D yellow fever vaccine. V usage is TRBV7-2 and J usage is TRBJ2-3, with 8 bases matching TRBD2. The material was PBMCs, obtained on the day of the first yellow fever vaccination. Here the CDR3 reads CASSPFGGGSTDTQYF. CDR3 DNA: TGTGCCAGCAGCCCATTTGGCGGGGGGAGCACAGATACGCAGTATTTT.